Listed here are 30 T cell receptor beta chains from one sample, sequenced in a study of OX40 agonist ivuxolimab in advanced cancers. Sequencing used immunoSEQ multiplex PCR; TCRdb keeps in-frame clones, though not all of them. The profile covers around 68,000 clones, with roughly 85% appearing a single time and approximately 1.1% taken by the ten largest. The sequencing used CD4+ or CD8+ T cells sorted from blood, collected in a trial of the OX40 agonist ivuxolimab. The receptors come from an adult with an advanced solid tumor such as melanoma, head and neck, liver or kidney cancer.

This sequence joins TRBV30 and TRBJ2-6; D uncertain. Trimming stripped 1 base from V and 0 bases from J, with 4 bases between. The CDR3 is 14 amino acids. Germline V gene sequence: CDR1 GTSNPN, CDR2 SVGIG (reference sequence). The CDR3 sequence: CAWSEGSGANVLTF. In DNA, the CDR3 is TGTGCCTGGAGTGAGGGCTCTGGGGCCAACGTCCTGACTTTC.

The rearrangement links TRBV7-2 to TRBJ1-2, with TRBD1 as a possible D gene (6 bases). Germline V gene lookup returns CDR1 SGHTA and CDR2 FQGNSA. V shed 3 bases and J shed 5 bases, with 10 bases lying between them. The CDR3 is 13 amino acids. CDR3 in amino acids: CASSLDRTYGYTF. CDR3 DNA sequence: TGTGCCAGCAGCTTGGACAGAACGTATGGCTACACCTTC.

Worth noting for this clone: Additional DNA sequences in this sample encode the identical CDR3. The V gene is TRBV6-5, the J gene TRBJ2-5; tentatively, D is TRBD1 or TRBD2 (5 bases each). V lost 6 bases to trimming and J lost 4 bases, with 15 bases between them. The CDR3 contains 14 residues. The V gene's germline CDR1 is MNHEY and CDR2 SVGAGI. The CDR3 loop reads CASSPSWGRETQYF. The CDR3 nucleotides read TGTGCCAGCAGCCCCTCTTGGGGGAGAGAGACCCAGTACTTC.

The chain uses TRBV2 and TRBJ2-7; unclear D gene. Trimming removed 1 base from V and 3 bases from J, with 1 base in between. The CDR3 contains 11 residues. Per the germline V gene, CDR1 is SNHLY and CDR2 is FYNNEI. The CDR3 region has the DNA TGTGCCAGCAGTGAAGTCTACGAGCAGTACTTC. This codes for CASSEVYEQYF.

This chain connects TRBV7-9 to TRBJ1-5; D not certain. The CDR3 covers 12 residues. Trimming left V 3 bases short and J 0 bases short, with 0 bases between. The germline CDR1 and CDR2 sequences are SEHNR and FQNEAQ (reference sequence). CDR3 loop: CASSFSNQPQHF. CDR3 sequence (DNA): TGTGCCAGCAGCTTTAGCAATCAGCCCCAGCATTTT.

The rearrangement links TRBV6-5 to TRBJ2-7, with D tentatively TRBD1 (6 bases). V shed 2 bases and J shed 3 bases, with 17 bases lying between them. The CDR3 extends over 16 amino acids. Looked up from germline, CDR1 is MNHEY and CDR2 is SVGAGI. The CDR3 coding sequence is TGTGCCAGCAGTTACAAGGCAGGGGCCCCCGGCTACGAGCAGTACTTC. As protein: CASSYKAGAPGYEQYF.

This chain joins TRBV10-3 and TRBJ2-5, with 7 bases lining up with TRBD1. The end of the DNA aligns better with TRBJ2-7, so the J call may be wrong. Germline loops: CDR1 ENHRY, CDR2 SYGVKD. CDR3 length equals 16 residues. The CDR3 DNA follows: TGTGCCATCAGTATATCAGGGGGTAGGGGCTCCTACGAGCAGTACTTC. This gives the protein CAISISGGRGSYEQYF.

J is TRBJ2-1 and V is TRBV5-4; D may be TRBD2 (5 bases). This CDR3 contains 17 residues. Trimming pared 0 bases from V and 0 bases from J, leaving 13 bases between. Germline V gene sequence: CDR1 SGHNT, CDR2 YYREEE (reference sequence). CDR3 amino acids: CASSLASGSDSYNEQFF. The CDR3 nucleotides are TGTGCCAGCAGCTTGGCCTCTGGGAGTGACTCCTACAATGAGCAGTTCTTC. Full variable domain (rest looked up from reference TRBV5-4 and TRBJ2-1): ETGVTQSPTHLIKTRGQQVTLRCSSQSGHNTVSWYQQALGQGPQFIFQYYREEENGRGNFPPRFSGLQFPNYSSELNVNALELDDSALYLCASSLASGSDSYNEQFFGPGTRLTVL.

The table lists this clone with a count of one. The chain carries TRBV19 and TRBJ1-5; tentative D call: TRBD1 (6 bases). This CDR3 is built from 13 residues. The V end lost 4 bases, the J end lost 5 bases, and 9 bases lay between the germline ends. Per germline, CDR1 LNHDA and CDR2 SQIVND (reference sequence). The CDR3 DNA follows: TGTGCCAGTAGTACACAGGGAGATCAGCCCCAGCATTTT. Its translation is CASSTQGDQPQHF.

The chain couples TRBV5-1 to TRBJ2-1, with 7 bases matching TRBD2. The CDR3 has 16 amino acids. Germline CDR1 reads SGHRS; CDR2 reads YFSETQ. V lost 0 bases to trimming and J lost 0 bases; unmatched junction nucleotides: 3. The CDR3 loop reads CASSLDGRSSYNEQFF. CDR3 DNA sequence: TGCGCCAGCAGCTTGGACGGGAGGAGCTCCTACAATGAGCAGTTCTTC.

V usage is TRBV5-1 and J usage is TRBJ2-3; TRBD2 is a possible D gene (6 bases). Per germline, CDR1 SGHRS and CDR2 YFSETQ. V was shortened by 4 bases and J by 7 bases, with 10 bases between the two germline ends. The CDR3 totals 12 residues. The CDR3 nucleotides read TGCGCCAGCAGCATACTAGCCCATACGCAGTATTTT. Translated: CASSILAHTQYF.

The genes are TRBV2 and TRBJ2-5; TRBD1 matches at 8 bases. Unmatched junction bases numbered 5, after V lost 3 bases and J lost 5 bases. CDR3 length equals 14 residues. In germline, CDR1 is SNHLY, CDR2 FYNNEI. CDR3 sequence: CASSDSGGLETQYF. The CDR3 nucleotides are TGTGCCAGCAGTGATTCAGGGGGCTTGGAGACCCAGTACTTC.

The V gene is TRBV7-8, the J gene TRBJ2-1, with 11 bases identical to TRBD2. CDR1 and CDR2 from the germline V gene are SGHVS and FQNEAQ. The V segment lost 4 bases and the J segment 5 bases; nucleotides outside the gene matches: 1. CDR3 length: 14 amino acids. In DNA, the CDR3 is TGTGCCAGCAGCTATAGCGGGAGGGACAATGAGCAGTTCTTC. Protein sequence: CASSYSGRDNEQFF.

The chain's CDR3 is CASSSPGAPEQYF. CDR3 DNA: TGTGCCAGCAGTTCCCCCGGGGCGCCTGAGCAGTACTTC. V is TRBV6-5 and J is TRBJ2-7; D might be TRBD1 or TRBD2, each matching 5 bases. Germline CDR1 and CDR2: MNHEY and SVGAGI. The CDR3 length is 13 residues. V lost 4 bases and J 7 bases, leaving 14 bases between the germline ends.

This clone was counted between two and nine times. The rearrangement uses TRBV6-5 and TRBJ2-2, with D possibly being TRBD1 (6 bases). Germline CDR1 MNHEY, CDR2 SVGAGI. The CDR3 has 13 amino acids. V gave up 3 bases and J gave up 8 bases, with 10 bases separating them. The CDR3 nucleotides are TGTGCCAGCAGTTATAGGGGGTTTGGGGAGCTGTTTTTT. Translated: CASSYRGFGELFF.

This chain links TRBV7-3 with TRBJ2-7, with D possibly matching TRBD1 (5 bases). CDR3 length equals 13 residues. The V end lost 4 bases, the J end lost 4 bases, and 11 bases lay between the germline ends. The germline V gene has CDR1 SGHTA and CDR2 FQGTGA. The CDR3 DNA is TGTGCCAGCAGCTCTTCTCAGGGATACGAGCAGTACTTC. Amino acids: CASSSSQGYEQYF.

The V and J genes are TRBV7-3 and TRBJ2-3; no definite D call. The CDR3 extends over 13 amino acids. V lost 4 bases and J lost 2, with 7 bases in between. Germline CDR1 is SGHTA and CDR2 is FQGTGA. CDR3 protein: CASSSGSTDTQYF. CDR3 DNA: TGTGCCAGCAGCTCTGGATCCACAGATACGCAGTATTTT.

This chain connects TRBV2 to TRBJ2-2; D is ambiguous. Trimming cost V 2 bases and J 2 bases, with 6 bases left between them. This CDR3 is built from 14 residues. Per germline, CDR1 SNHLY and CDR2 FYNNEI. Here the CDR3 DNA reads TGTGCCAGCAGTGAATTGCGAAACACCGGGGAGCTGTTTTTT. This gives the protein CASSELRNTGELFF.

CDR3 sequence (DNA): TGTGCCAGCAGCCCGTCGGAGGGCCGCACCTACGAGCAGTACTTC. Protein: CASSPSEGRTYEQYF. The J gene is TRBJ2-7, the V gene TRBV11-3; perhaps TRBD2 as D (6 bases). V was pared by 5 bases and J by 2 bases, with 16 bases between. The CDR3 runs to 15 residues. The germline gives CDR1 SGHNT, CDR2 YENEEA.

The chain joins TRBV30 to TRBJ1-1; D call uncertain. The CDR3 loop spans 14 amino acids. Germline V lookup: CDR1 GTSNPN, CDR2 SVGIG (reference sequence). The V gene lost 3 bases and the J gene lost 0 bases, with 11 bases spanning the gap. CDR3 DNA: TGTGCCTGGAGCCTTACATCTATGAACACTGAAGCTTTCTTT. Its translation is CAWSLTSMNTEAFF.

The chain joins TRBV7-8 to TRBJ2-7; D perhaps matches TRBD1 (6 bases). Germline V CDR1 and CDR2: SGHVS, FQNEAQ. Trimming took 4 bases from V and 0 from J, leaving 19 bases between them. The CDR3 spans 17 residues. Here the CDR3 reads CASSSDRQALNSYEQYF. As DNA, the CDR3 is TGTGCCAGCAGCTCAGATCGACAGGCGCTGAACTCCTACGAGCAGTACTTC.

The chain carries TRBV11-2 and TRBJ2-7, with TRBD2 matching over 9 bases. V lost 5 bases, J lost 3 bases, and 8 bases stayed unmatched. This CDR3 has 15 amino acids. CDR1 is SGHAT and CDR2 is FQNNGV in the germline V gene. The CDR3 reads CASSPFTSGYYEQYF. The CDR3 nucleotides read TGTGCCAGCAGCCCCTTTACTAGCGGGTACTACGAGCAGTACTTC.

This clone appeared a single time. The genes are TRBV4-1 and TRBJ1-1; D uncertain. Germline CDR1 MGHRA, CDR2 YSYEKL. The V and J ends lost 1 base and 1 base respectively, with 13 bases between them. The CDR3 totals 16 residues. CDR3 in amino acids: CASSQGETRGNTEAFF. The CDR3 DNA follows: TGCGCCAGCAGCCAAGGAGAAACCCGGGGGAACACTGAAGCTTTCTTT.

The V call is TRBV7-9, the J call TRBJ2-3; D possibly corresponds to TRBD2 (6 bases). V lost 6 bases and J lost 0, with 13 bases in between. This CDR3 region has 15 residues. CDR1 and CDR2 (germline): SEHNR, FQNEAQ (reference sequence). The CDR3 loop reads CASSPLATSTDTQYF. As DNA, the CDR3 is TGTGCCAGCAGTCCTCTAGCGACTAGCACAGATACGCAGTATTTT.

The rearrangement links TRBV10-3 to TRBJ1-5; D not resolved. The germline V and J ends were trimmed by 0 bases and 5 bases, with 11 bases remaining between them. CDR1 and CDR2 from the germline V gene are ENHRY and SYGVKD. The CDR3 is made up of 15 amino acids. Here the CDR3 reads CAISESRGLHQPQHF. The CDR3 bases are TGTGCCATCAGTGAGTCACGGGGATTGCATCAGCCCCAGCATTTT.

The chain employs TRBV5-4 and TRBJ1-2, with unresolved D. Germline V gene sequence: CDR1 SGHNT, CDR2 YYREEE (reference sequence). The CDR3 covers 15 residues. Trimming took off 4 bases at V and 4 bases at J, with 17 bases between the two ends. As DNA, the CDR3 is TGTGCCAGCAGCATCGCTCGGACGGATGGCTATGGCTACACCTTC. It translates to CASSIARTDGYGYTF.

The chain employs TRBV5-1 and TRBJ2-2; D possibly matches TRBD1 or TRBD2 (5 bases each). Germline assignment: CDR1 SGHRS and CDR2 YFSETQ. V was trimmed by 1 base and J by 2 bases, leaving 12 bases between them. CDR3 length: 16 residues. CDR3 in DNA: TGCGCCAGCAGCTTGTCCGGGGCCCTTAACACCGGGGAGCTGTTTTTT. This encodes CASSLSGALNTGELFF.

The chain couples TRBV11-2 to TRBJ1-2; 7 bases fit TRBD1. Germline values: CDR1 SGHAT, CDR2 FQNNGV. The V and J ends lost 1 base and 7 bases, in that order; junction bases with no gene match: 6. This CDR3 is 14 amino acids long. CDR3 DNA sequence: TGTGCCAGCAGCTTAGCCCGGGACAGTCTTGGCTACACCTTC. Translating gives CASSLARDSLGYTF.

This clone was seen a single time. The V and J genes are TRBV19 and TRBJ1-3; 7 nucleotides match TRBD1. The CDR3 has 13 residues. V dropped 5 bases and J dropped 4; count of bases not matched to a gene: 2. Germline V gene data show CDR1 as LNHDA and CDR2 as SQIVND (reference sequence). The CDR3 DNA reads as TGTGCCAGTAGTCGGGGACAGGGAAACACCATATATTTT. It encodes CASSRGQGNTIYF.

Note on this clone: Different DNA sequences within this sample yield the same CDR3. This rearrangement joins TRBV18 to TRBJ2-7; the D gene is possibly TRBD1 (5 bases). CDR3 length equals 14 residues. Trimming stripped 0 bases from V and 2 bases from J, with 8 bases between. Germline-derived CDR1 and CDR2 are KGHSH and LQKENI. The chain's CDR3 is CASSPPAGTYEQYF. The DNA of the CDR3 is TGTGCCAGCTCACCACCGGCAGGGACCTACGAGCAGTACTTC.